This entry is about one T cell receptor (beta chain). The data were obtained in a study of shared T cell receptors in the human thymus. Germline V gene sequence: CDR1 LNHNV, CDR2 YYDKDF (reference sequence). The V gene end was trimmed by 1 base and the J gene end by 4 bases; junction bases not matched to a gene: 7. The CDR3 is 16 residues long. Profiled with immunoSEQ multiplex PCR; TCRdb holds only in-frame clones, not every one. The top ten hold around 0.03% of the sample, which has 63,000 or so clones, roughly 95% seen once. The chain is built from TRBV15 and TRBJ2-7; 10 nucleotides line up with TRBD2. The TCR originated in a human donor. The specimen was thymocytes. CDR3 residues: CATSRGERGGVYEQYF. DNA for the CDR3: TGTGCCACCAGCAGAGGAGAGCGGGGGGGTGTTTACGAGCAGTACTTC.